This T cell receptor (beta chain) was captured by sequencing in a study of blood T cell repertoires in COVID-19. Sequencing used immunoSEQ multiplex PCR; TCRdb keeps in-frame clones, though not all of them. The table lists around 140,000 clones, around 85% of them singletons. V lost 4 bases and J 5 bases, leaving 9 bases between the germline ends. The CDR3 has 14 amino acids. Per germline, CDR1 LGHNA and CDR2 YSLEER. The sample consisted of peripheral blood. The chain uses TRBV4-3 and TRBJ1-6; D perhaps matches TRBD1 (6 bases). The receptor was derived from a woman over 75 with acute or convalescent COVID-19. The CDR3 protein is CASSRTAHNSPLHF. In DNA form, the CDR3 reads TGCGCCAGCAGCCGGACAGCCCATAATTCACCCCTCCACTTT.